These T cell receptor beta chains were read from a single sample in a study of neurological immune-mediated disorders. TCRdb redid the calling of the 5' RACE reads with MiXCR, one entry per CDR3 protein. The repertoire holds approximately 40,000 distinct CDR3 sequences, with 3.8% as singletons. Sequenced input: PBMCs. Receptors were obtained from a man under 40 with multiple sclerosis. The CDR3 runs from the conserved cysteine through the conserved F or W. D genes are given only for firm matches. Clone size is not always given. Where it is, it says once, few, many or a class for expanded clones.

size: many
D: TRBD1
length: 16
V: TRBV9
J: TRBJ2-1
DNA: TGTGCCAGCAGCGTTGGGAGACAGGGCACCTACAATGAGCAGTTCTTC
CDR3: CASSVGRQGTYNEQFF

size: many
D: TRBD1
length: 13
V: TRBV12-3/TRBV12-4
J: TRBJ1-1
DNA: TGTGCCAGCTCACAGGGGGCTAGAACTGAAGCTTTCTTT
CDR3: CASSQGARTEAFF

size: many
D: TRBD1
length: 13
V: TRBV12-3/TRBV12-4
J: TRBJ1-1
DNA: TGTGCCAGCACCCAGGGGGGCAGTATTAAAGCTTTCTTT
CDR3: CASTQGGSIKAFF

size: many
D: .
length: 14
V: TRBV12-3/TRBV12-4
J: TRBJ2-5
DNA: TGTGCCAGCAGTTTTAGGGCTAGTTTAGAGACCCAGTACTTC
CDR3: CASSFRASLETQYF

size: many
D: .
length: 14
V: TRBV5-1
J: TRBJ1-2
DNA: TGCGCCAGCAGCGATTTACAGGGAGTTTCTGGCTACACCTTC
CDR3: CASSDLQGVSGYTF

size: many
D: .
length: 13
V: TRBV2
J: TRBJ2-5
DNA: TGTGCCAGCAGCGGCGGACAGCTAGAGACCCAGTACTTC
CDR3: CASSGGQLETQYF

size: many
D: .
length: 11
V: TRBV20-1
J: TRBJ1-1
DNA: TGCAGTGCTACAGACATCGACGAAGCTTTCTTT
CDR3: CSATDIDEAFF

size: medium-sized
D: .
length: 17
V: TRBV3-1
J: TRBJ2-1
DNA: TGTGCCAGCAGCCCTCTTGAGGCGGGGGACAACTACAATGAGCAGTTCTTC
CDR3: CASSPLEAGDNYNEQFF

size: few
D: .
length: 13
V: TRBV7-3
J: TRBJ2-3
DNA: TGTGCCAGCAGCTCTAGGGCCACAGATACGCAGTATTTT
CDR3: CASSSRATDTQYF

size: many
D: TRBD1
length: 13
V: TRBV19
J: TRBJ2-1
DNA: TGTGCCAGCAGGAGGACAGGGAGCTATGAGCAGTTCTTC
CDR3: CASRRTGSYEQFF

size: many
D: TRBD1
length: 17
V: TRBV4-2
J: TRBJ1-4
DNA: TGTGCCAGCAGCCAAGATCCCCTACAGGGGGCCGGGGAAAAACTGTTTTTT
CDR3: CASSQDPLQGAGEKLFF

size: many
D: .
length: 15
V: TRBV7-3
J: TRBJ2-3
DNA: TGTGCCAGCAGCCTAATACCCGGGAGCACAGATACGCAGTATTTT
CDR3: CASSLIPGSTDTQYF

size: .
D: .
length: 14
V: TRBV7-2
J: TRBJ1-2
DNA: TGTGCCAGCAGCTTAGACCCGGGGGCAGGTGGCTACACCTTC
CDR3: CASSLDPGAGGYTF

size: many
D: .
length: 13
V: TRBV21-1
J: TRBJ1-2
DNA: TGTGCCAGCAGCAAAGGAGAGGACTATGGCTACACCTTC
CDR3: CASSKGEDYGYTF

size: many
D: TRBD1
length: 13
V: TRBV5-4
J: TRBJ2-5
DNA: TGTGCCAGCAGCTCGAGACAGGGCGAGACCCAGTACTTC
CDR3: CASSSRQGETQYF

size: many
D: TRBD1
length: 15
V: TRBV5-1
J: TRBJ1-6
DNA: TGCGCCAGCAGACAACCAGGGACAGGGATAACACCCCTCCACTTT
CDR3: CASRQPGTGITPLHF

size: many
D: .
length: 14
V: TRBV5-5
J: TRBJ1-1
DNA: TGTGCCAGCAGCTTGGCAGCCGGCACCACTGAAGCTTTCTTT
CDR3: CASSLAAGTTEAFF

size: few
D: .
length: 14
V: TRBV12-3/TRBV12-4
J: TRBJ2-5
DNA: TGTGCCAGCACCTACCGGGAACGCCAGGAGACCCAGTACTTC
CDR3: CASTYRERQETQYF

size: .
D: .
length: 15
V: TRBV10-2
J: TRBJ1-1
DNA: TGCGCCAGCAGTGAGTCGTCAGGGGTTAACACTGAAGCTTTCTTT
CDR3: CASSESSGVNTEAFF

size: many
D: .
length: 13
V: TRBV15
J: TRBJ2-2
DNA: TGTGCCACCAGCAGAGTTGGAGTAGGGGAGCTGTTTTTT
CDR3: CATSRVGVGELFF

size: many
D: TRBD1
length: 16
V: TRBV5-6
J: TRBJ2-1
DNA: TGTGCCAGCAGCTTGGAGGGACAGGGCTCCTACAATGAGCAGTTCTTC
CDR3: CASSLEGQGSYNEQFF

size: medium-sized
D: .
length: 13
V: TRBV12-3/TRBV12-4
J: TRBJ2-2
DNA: TGTGCCAGCAGTTTTGTGTCGGGCGGGGAGCTGTTTTTT
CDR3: CASSFVSGGELFF

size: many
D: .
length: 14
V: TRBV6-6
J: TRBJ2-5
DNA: TGTGCCAGCAGATTAGACGGACAGACAGAGACCCAGTACTTC
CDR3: CASRLDGQTETQYF

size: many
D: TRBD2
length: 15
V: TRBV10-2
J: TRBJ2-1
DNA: TGCGCCAGCAGGTTAGCGGGGGAATACTACAATGAGCAGTTCTTC
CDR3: CASRLAGEYYNEQFF

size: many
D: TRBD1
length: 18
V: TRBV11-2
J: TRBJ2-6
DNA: TGTGCCAGCAGCTTTCTTCCGGGACAGGTCTCTGGGGCCAACGTCCTGACTTTC
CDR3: CASSFLPGQVSGANVLTF

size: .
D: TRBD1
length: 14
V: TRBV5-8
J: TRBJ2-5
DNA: TGTGCCAGCAGCTTGGGACAGGGTTTAGAGACCCAGTACTTC
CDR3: CASSLGQGLETQYF

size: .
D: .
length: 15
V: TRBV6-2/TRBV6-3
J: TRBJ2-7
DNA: TGTGCCAGCAGTTACCAGGGAGCAGGGACCCACGAGCAGTACTTC
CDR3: CASSYQGAGTHEQYF

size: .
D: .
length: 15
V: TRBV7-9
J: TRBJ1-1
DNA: TGTGCCAGCAGCTTAGATCCAATAATGAACACTGAAGCTTTCTTT
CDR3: CASSLDPIMNTEAFF

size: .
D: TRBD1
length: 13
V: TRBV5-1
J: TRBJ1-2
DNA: TGCGCCAGCAGCGAACGGACAGGGTATGGCTACACCTTC
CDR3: CASSERTGYGYTF

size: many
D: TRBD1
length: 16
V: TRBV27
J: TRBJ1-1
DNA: TGTGCCAGCATACCCGAATCTGACAGGGGACGCACTGAAGCTTTCTTT
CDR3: CASIPESDRGRTEAFF

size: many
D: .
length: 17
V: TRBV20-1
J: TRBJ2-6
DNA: TGCAGTGCTAGAGTCGAGGACCGCGACTCTGGGGCCAACGTCCTGACTTTC
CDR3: CSARVEDRDSGANVLTF

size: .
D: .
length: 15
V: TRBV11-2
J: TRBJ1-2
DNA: TGTGCCAGCAGCACGCGGACTATGCGTAACTATGGCTACACCTTC
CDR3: CASSTRTMRNYGYTF

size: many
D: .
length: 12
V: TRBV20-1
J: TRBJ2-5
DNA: TGCAGTGCTAGAGCCAGGGCAGAGACCCAGTACTTC
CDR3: CSARARAETQYF

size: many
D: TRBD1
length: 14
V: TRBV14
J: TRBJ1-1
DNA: TGTGCCAGCAGCCGCCACAGGGGCGGGGCTGAAGCTTTCTTT
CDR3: CASSRHRGGAEAFF

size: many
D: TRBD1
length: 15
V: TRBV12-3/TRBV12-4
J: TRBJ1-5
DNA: TGTGCCAGCAGCCAGACAGGGGGAGGCAATCAGCCCCAGCATTTT
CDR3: CASSQTGGGNQPQHF

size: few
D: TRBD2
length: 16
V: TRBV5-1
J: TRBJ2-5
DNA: TGCGCCAGCAGCTTGGACCGCCGCGGGGGGGAGCAGACCCAGTACTTC
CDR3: CASSLDRRGGEQTQYF

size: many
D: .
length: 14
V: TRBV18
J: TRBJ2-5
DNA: TGTGCCAGCTTGACAGCCAAGCCACAAGAGACCCAGTACTTC
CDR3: CASLTAKPQETQYF

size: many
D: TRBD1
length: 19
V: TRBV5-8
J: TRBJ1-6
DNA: TGTGCCAGCTTTCCCCGACAGGGAGAGAGGGGCTCCTATAATTCACCCCTCCACTTT
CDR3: CASFPRQGERGSYNSPLHF

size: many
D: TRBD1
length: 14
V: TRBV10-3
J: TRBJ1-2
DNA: TGTGCCACCAGACGGACAGGGGGCGATGGTGGCTACACCTTC
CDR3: CATRRTGGDGGYTF

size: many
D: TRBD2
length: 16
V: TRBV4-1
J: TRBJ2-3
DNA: TGCGCCAGCAGCCAAGAAGCGGGGGTTTACACAGATACGCAGTATTTT
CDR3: CASSQEAGVYTDTQYF

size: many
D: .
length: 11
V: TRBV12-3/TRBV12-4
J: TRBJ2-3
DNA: TGTGCCACCGGGGCCACAGATACGCAGTATTTT
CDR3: CATGATDTQYF

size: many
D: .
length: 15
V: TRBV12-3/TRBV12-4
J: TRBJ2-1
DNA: TGTGCCAGCACCTGGGGGGGCTCGACTGACAATGAGCAGTTCTTC
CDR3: CASTWGGSTDNEQFF

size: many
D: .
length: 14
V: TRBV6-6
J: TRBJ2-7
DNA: TGTGCCAGCAGTTACCCAAGTGCCCCCTACGAGCAGTACTTC
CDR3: CASSYPSAPYEQYF